This T cell receptor (beta chain) was identified in a study of cytomegalovirus exposure and HLA in healthy donors (TCRdb year 2017). As for the study more broadly: A later analysis indicated that the roughly 130 validation repertoires were generated on the platform also employed for the 700 or so repertoires of the first cohort. The study was designed to test whether signatures of past pathogen exposure could be identified by cataloging public T cell receptors. In addition to the first cohort of approximately 650 subjects, a separate validation cohort of 100 to 150 different subjects was used. To predict cytomegalovirus infection status, the study combined high-throughput TCR immunosequencing, statistical association of individual TCRs with disease status, and machine learning.

On the study overall, not on this receptor specifically: While some public TCRs were present in many individuals, most TCR sequences turned up only very rarely across donors. In vitro tests confirmed that a few of the cytomegalovirus-associated TCR beta chains recognize cytomegalovirus antigens. A later analysis found that TCRs clustered in the first cohort also tended to co-occur in the 130 or so validation repertoires, with more than 90% of cluster scores above 0. A later analysis lacked HLA typing for the validation cohort, so it scored co-occurrence in that cohort across all 110 or so repertoires. Cytomegalovirus status was reported to be diagnosed by the classifier with high specificity and sensitivity in both the original and validation cohorts. The authors suggested that the approach could potentially be generalized to other disease states and immunological phenotypes. The study gave a list of about 170 TCR beta chains associated with cytomegalovirus.

CDR1 and CDR2, per the germline V gene (reference sequence), are LNHDA and SQIVND. Trimming takes 7 bases from V and 10 bases from J, and the germline ends sit 20 bases apart. The CDR3 has 15 amino acids, counting the end cysteine and phenylalanine. Only the CDR3 portion is preserved as DNA: 45 bases, with reading frame beginning at the first base. To prepare the library, the immunoSEQ multiplex PCR assay was applied. The original pipeline was this. A statistical classification framework was built to diagnose cytomegalovirus status from the catalog of TCR beta chain sequences. The table was pulled from immuneACCESS by TCRdb, which kept in-frame rearrangements only. Such tables lose some clones; where checked, under half of the loss comes from unresolved V genes, and the rest has no known cause. For V, J and clone size, that table is used; D and trimming come from the DNA. This sample is represented by some 170,000 clones; roughly nine tenths of them were singletons. 6% to 8.5% of the sample belongs to the ten largest clones.

The donors belonged to the validation cohort of about 120 subjects, which was separate from the approximately 700-subject first cohort. As for this clone: The target of this receptor is not known. Per-base quality was not reported, and no clone a single base away is much larger than it.

The sequence joins TRBV19 to TRBJ1-6; TRBD1 is a weak D gene call, 5 bases matching. Sequenced sample: PBMCs. The source is a man aged 25 to 40 in good health and CMV-seropositive. In nucleotides, the sequence is TGTGCCAGTACGACCACAGGCTCTAGGCGGTCACCCCTCCACTTT. This yields the protein CASTTTGSRRSPLHF.